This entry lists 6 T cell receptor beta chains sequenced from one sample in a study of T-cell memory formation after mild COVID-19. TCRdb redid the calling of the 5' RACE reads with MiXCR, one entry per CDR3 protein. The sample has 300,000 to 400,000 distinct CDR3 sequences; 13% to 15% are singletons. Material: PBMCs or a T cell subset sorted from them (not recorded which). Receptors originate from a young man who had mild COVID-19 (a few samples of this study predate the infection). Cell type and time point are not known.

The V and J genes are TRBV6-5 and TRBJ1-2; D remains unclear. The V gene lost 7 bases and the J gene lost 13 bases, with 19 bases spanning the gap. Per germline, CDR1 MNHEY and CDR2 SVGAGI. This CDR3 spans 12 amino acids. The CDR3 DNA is TGTGCCAGCATATTCCAGGTCCTTGAGACCACCTTC. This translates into CASIFQVLETTF.

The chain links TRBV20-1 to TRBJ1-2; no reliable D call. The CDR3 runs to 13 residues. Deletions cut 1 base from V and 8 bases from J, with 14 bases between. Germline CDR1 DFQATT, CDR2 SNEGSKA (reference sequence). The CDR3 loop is CSARGGRLGGYTF. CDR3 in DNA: TGCAGTGCTAGAGGCGGGAGGTTGGGCGGCTACACCTTC.

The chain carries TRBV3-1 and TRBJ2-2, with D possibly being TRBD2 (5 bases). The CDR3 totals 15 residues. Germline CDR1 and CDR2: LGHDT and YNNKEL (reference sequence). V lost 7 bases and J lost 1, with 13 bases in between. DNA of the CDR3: TGTGCCAGCACTCCGGCGGACTTGAACACCGGGGAGCTGTTTTTT. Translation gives CASTPADLNTGELFF.

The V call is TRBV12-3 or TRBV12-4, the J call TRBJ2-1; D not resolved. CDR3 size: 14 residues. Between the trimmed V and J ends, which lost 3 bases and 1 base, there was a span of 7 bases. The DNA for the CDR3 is TGTGCCAGCAGTTTGCGAGAGTCCTACAATGAGCAGTTCTTC. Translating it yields CASSLRESYNEQFF.

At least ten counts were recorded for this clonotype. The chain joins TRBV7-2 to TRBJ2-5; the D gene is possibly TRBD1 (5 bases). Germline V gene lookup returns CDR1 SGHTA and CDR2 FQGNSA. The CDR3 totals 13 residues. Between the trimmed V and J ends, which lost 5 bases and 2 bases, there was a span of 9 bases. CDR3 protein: CASSLRQQETQYF. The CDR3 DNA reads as TGTGCCAGCAGCCTAAGACAGCAAGAGACCCAGTACTTC.

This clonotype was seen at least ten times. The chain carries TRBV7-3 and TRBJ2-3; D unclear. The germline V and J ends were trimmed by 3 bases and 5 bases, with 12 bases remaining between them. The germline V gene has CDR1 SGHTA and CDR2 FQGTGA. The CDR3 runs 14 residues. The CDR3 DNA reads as TGTGCCAGCAGCTTGGACCCAGGAAGAGATACGCAGTATTTT. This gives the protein CASSLDPGRDTQYF.